The clone carrying this TCR beta chain was recorded a few times. As yet, its antigen is unknown. This specimen comes from a study of T-cell memory formation after mild COVID-19. TCRdb re-derived calls from the 5' RACE reads in MiXCR, one entry per CDR3 protein. This sample carries around 450,000 distinct CDR3 sequences, 15% to 25% of them seen once, and the ten largest clones take around 8.4%. The study's findings and limits: Clones that got smaller from day 15 to 85 had even CD4/CD8, while clones growing later tipped toward CD4+. Within pre-infection memory, some responding clones were found, suggesting cross-reactive memory joined. The study found contracting CD4+ clones mainly in CM and EM and contracting CD8+ clones in EMRA.

CDR1 is SGHRS and CDR2 is YFSETQ in the germline V gene. The trim removed 3 bases at V and 2 bases at J, leaving 2 bases unmatched. CDR3 length: 15 amino acids. The V and J genes are TRBV5-1 and TRBJ1-3, with 10 bases that match TRBD1. This clonotype was sampled from an adult woman who had mild COVID-19 (a few samples of this study predate the infection). Cell type and time point are not known. The sample comprised PBMCs or a T cell subset sorted from them (not recorded which). The CDR3 is CASSSDRGPGNTIYF. The CDR3 nucleotides are TGCGCCAGCAGCTCCGACAGGGGGCCTGGAAACACCATATATTTT.